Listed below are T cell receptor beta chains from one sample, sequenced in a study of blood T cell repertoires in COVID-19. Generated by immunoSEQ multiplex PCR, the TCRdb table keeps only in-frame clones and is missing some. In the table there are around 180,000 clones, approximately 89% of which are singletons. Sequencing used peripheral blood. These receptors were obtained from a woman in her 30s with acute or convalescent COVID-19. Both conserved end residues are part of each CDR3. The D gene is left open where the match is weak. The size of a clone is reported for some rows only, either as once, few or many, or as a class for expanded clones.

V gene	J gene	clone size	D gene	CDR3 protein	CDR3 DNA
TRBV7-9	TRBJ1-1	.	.	CASSLGSTEAFF	TGTGCCAGCAGCTTGGGCAGCACTGAAGCTTTCTTT
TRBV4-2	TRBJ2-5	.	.	CASSQMGPQYF	TGTGCCAGCAGCCAGATGGGGCCCCAGTACTTC
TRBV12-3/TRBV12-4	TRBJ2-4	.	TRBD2	CASRTSGGNIQYF	TGTGCCAGCAGGACTTCGGGGGGAAACATTCAGTACTTC
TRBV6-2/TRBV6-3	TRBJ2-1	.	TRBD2	CASSYLRAGGTNEQFF	TGTGCCAGCAGTTACCTACGCGCGGGAGGAACCAATGAGCAGTTCTTC
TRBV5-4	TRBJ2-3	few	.	CASSLLDGGTQYF	TGTGCCAGCAGCTTGCTGGACGGAGGTACGCAGTATTTT
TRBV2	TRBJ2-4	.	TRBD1	CASSDTWTGRNIQYF	TGTGCCAGCAGTGACACCTGGACAGGGAGAAACATTCAGTACTTC
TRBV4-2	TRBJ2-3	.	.	CASSQLQASSTDTQYF	TGTGCCAGCAGCCAACTACAGGCTTCTAGCACAGATACGCAGTATTTT
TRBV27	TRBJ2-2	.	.	CASSLSRQTGELFF	TGTGCCAGCAGTTTATCCCGACAGACCGGGGAGCTGTTTTTT
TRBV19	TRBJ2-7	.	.	CASSSRKAYEQYF	TGTGCCAGCTCCTCCAGAAAAGCCTACGAGCAGTACTTC
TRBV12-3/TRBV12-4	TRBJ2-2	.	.	CASLFTGELFF	TGTGCCAGCCTATTTACCGGGGAGCTGTTTTTT
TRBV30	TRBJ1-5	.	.	CAWASYSNQPQHF	TGTGCCTGGGCCTCTTATAGCAATCAGCCCCAGCATTTT
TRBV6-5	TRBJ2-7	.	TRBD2	CASRTGGPYEQYF	TGTGCCAGCAGAACGGGAGGGCCTTACGAGCAGTACTTC
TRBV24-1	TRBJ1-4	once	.	CARGGEKLFF	TGTGCCCGGGGGGGGGAAAAACTGTTTTTT
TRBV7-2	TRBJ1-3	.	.	CASSLAGGGNTIYF	TGTGCCAGCAGCTTAGCCGGAGGTGGAAACACCATATATTTT
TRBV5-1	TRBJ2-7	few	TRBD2	CASSLSPSGRPGVTQYF	TGCGCCAGCAGCTTGTCGCCTAGCGGGAGGCCGGGAGTGACGCAGTACTTC